What follows are 30 T cell receptor beta chains derived from one specimen sequenced in a study of T cell clones after liver transplantation (dated by TCRdb to about 2019). Explained via the paper, the time point label denotes: pre-transplant. The protocol used for the library was the immunoSEQ multiplex PCR assay. The immuneACCESS repertoire file appears here via TCRdb, limited to in-frame rearrangements. These files lack a portion of the clones; in checked studies, under half of the deficit traces to unresolved V genes, and the cause of the others is not known. The sample data list 98,000 or so clones, and around four fifths of these were observed just once. The biggest ten clones account for around 0.97% of the sample. The material sequenced was CD4+ T cells from blood, taken before liver transplant. These receptors originate from a human donor who received a liver transplant.

The CDR3 loop is CASPGLADNEQFF. Written as DNA, the CDR3 is TGTGCCAGCCCGGGACTAGCAGACAATGAGCAGTTCTTC. This rearrangement joins TRBV21-1 to TRBJ2-1; TRBD2 reflects the table's D call only, with no check against the DNA. TRBV21-1 counts as a pseudogene. CDR3 length: 13 residues.

The rearrangement uses TRBV7-7 and TRBJ2-5, with 14 bases lining up with TRBD2. Germline V gene lookup returns CDR1 SSHAT and CDR2 FNYEAQ (reference sequence). After removal of 6 bases from V and 5 bases from J, the junction contained 8 bases not matched to a gene. CDR3 size: 16 residues. The CDR3 DNA sequence: TGTGCCAGCAGTTCCGGGACTAGCGGGAGCCGGGAGACCCAGTACTTC. Protein sequence: CASSSGTSGSRETQYF.

This chain joins TRBV5-1 and TRBJ2-1; 10 bases are shared with TRBD2. V was clipped by 1 base and J by 9 bases; unmatched bases: 10. Germline CDR1 SGHRS, CDR2 YFSETQ. This CDR3 comprises 16 residues. The CDR3 spells CASSLIPSGSSVEQFF. CDR3 DNA sequence: TGCGCCAGCAGCTTGATTCCTAGCGGGAGCAGTGTTGAGCAGTTCTTC.

This clone was seen once. The V gene is TRBV7-3, the J gene TRBJ2-1; TRBD2 agrees at 11 bases. Germline CDR1 SGHTA, CDR2 FQGTGA. V lost 6 bases, J lost 8 bases, and 6 bases stayed unmatched. The CDR3 length is 14 residues. CDR3 DNA: TGTGCCAGCAGTCTAAGACTAGCGGGGCATGAGCAGTTCTTC. Encoded protein: CASSLRLAGHEQFF.

The chain carries TRBV10-1 and TRBJ1-2; D not certain. Germline CDR1 is WNHNN and CDR2 is SYGVQD (reference sequence). V was cut by 0 bases and J by 0 bases, with 2 bases left in between. The CDR3 has 13 residues. CDR3 loop: CASSESANYGYTF. Written as DNA, the CDR3 is TGCGCCAGCAGTGAGTCGGCTAACTATGGCTACACCTTC.

The chain carries TRBV6-1 and TRBJ1-2, with 8 bases identical to TRBD1. Trimming removed 9 bases from V and 9 bases from J; junction bases left unmatched: 12. CDR3 size: 13 residues. Germline V gives CDR1 MNHNS, CDR2 SASEGT. The CDR3 loop is CARRDRTNASYTF. The CDR3 bases are TGTGCCAGGAGGGACAGGACGAATGCCAGCTACACCTTC.

The rearrangement links TRBV29-1 to TRBJ1-4; possibly TRBD1 for D (6 bases). Deletions cut 2 bases from V and 3 bases from J, with 7 bases between. The CDR3 spans 13 residues. Per germline, CDR1 SQVTM and CDR2 ANQGSEA. The CDR3: CSVETGPNEKLFF. For the CDR3, the DNA is TGCAGCGTTGAAACAGGGCCTAATGAAAAACTGTTTTTT. The whole variable domain, remainder taken from reference TRBV29-1 and TRBJ1-4, is SAVISQKPSRDICQRGTSLTIQCQVDSQVTMMFWYRQQPGQSLTLIATANQGSEATYESGFVIDKFPISRPNLTFSTLTVSNMSPEDSSIYLCSVETGPNEKLFFGSGTQLSVL.

This rearrangement joins TRBV27 to TRBJ2-7, with 7 bases matching TRBD2. This CDR3 is built from 17 residues. The V segment lost 2 bases and the J segment 2 bases; nucleotides outside the gene matches: 12. Germline values: CDR1 MNHEY, CDR2 SMNVEV (reference sequence). The CDR3, as DNA: TGTGCCAGCAGTTTAGCTAGTTCGTCTAGCGGACCCTACGAGCAGTACTTC. This translates into CASSLASSSSGPYEQYF.

J is TRBJ2-7 and V is TRBV7-2; the D gene is possibly TRBD2 (5 bases). The ends were cut back, 0 bases at V and 3 bases at J, with 9 bases in the middle. Germline V gene lookup returns CDR1 SGHTA and CDR2 FQGNSA. The CDR3 loop spans 14 amino acids. The CDR3 nucleotides are TGTGCCAGCAGCTTAGCCAGGACTCACTACGAGCAGTACTTC. Protein product: CASSLARTHYEQYF. The variable domain in full, completed from reference TRBV7-2 and TRBJ2-7, reads GAGVSQSPSNKVTEKGKDVELRCDPISGHTALYWYRQSLGQGLEFLIYFQGNSAPDKSGLPSDRFSAERTGGSVSTLTIQRTQQEDSAVYLCASSLARTHYEQYFGPGTRLTVT.

The chain carries TRBV9 and TRBJ2-5; D might be TRBD1 or TRBD2, each matching 6 bases. CDR1 SGDLS and CDR2 YYNGEE come from the germline V gene. With 7 bases removed from V and 5 bases from J, the gap between germline ends came to 27 bases. This CDR3 contains 17 residues. CDR3: CASATEAWGAARETQYF. CDR3 DNA: TGTGCCAGCGCCACCGAGGCTTGGGGGGCTGCCCGGGAGACCCAGTACTTC.

V gene TRBV18 combines with J gene TRBJ2-7; D call uncertain. V lost 0 bases, J lost 2 bases, and 11 bases lay in between. Germline V gene lookup returns CDR1 KGHSH and CDR2 LQKENI. The CDR3 loop spans 15 amino acids. The CDR3 protein is CASSPPPDAPYEQYF. CDR3 bases: TGTGCCAGCTCACCACCTCCAGATGCCCCCTACGAGCAGTACTTC.

The V and J genes are TRBV10-3 and TRBJ2-7; a possible D gene is TRBD2 (5 bases). Germline CDR1 ENHRY, CDR2 SYGVKD. The CDR3 runs 14 residues. Trimming removed 7 bases from V and 0 bases from J, with 13 bases in between. The CDR3 loop is CAITDSASSYEQYF. CDR3 coding DNA: TGTGCCATCACCGATAGCGCAAGCTCCTACGAGCAGTACTTC.

The chain links TRBV9 to TRBJ1-1, with 9 bases that match TRBD1. The germline V gene encodes CDR1 SGDLS and CDR2 YYNGEE. V was clipped by 4 bases and J by 5 bases; unmatched bases: 6. CDR3 length: 14 residues. The CDR3 DNA reads TGTGCCAGCAGCTTTTCGGACAGGGGTACTGAAGCTTTCTTT. Translating it yields CASSFSDRGTEAFF.

The chain joins TRBV2 to TRBJ2-7; D gene unclear. This CDR3 is built from 13 residues. Trimming cost V 6 bases and J 1 base, with 10 bases left between them. The V gene's germline CDR1 is SNHLY and CDR2 FYNNEI. The CDR3 loop is CASSPGESYEQYF. The CDR3 DNA reads TGTGCCAGCAGCCCCGGAGAATCCTACGAGCAGTACTTC.

The chain recombines TRBV5-4 with TRBJ2-7; D tentatively reads TRBD1 or TRBD2 (5 bases each). Germline V gene lookup returns CDR1 SGHNT and CDR2 YYREEE (reference sequence). V shed 6 bases and J shed 2 bases, with 15 bases lying between them. The CDR3 is made up of 14 amino acids. CDR3 region: CASKTPGPPYEQYF. CDR3 bases: TGTGCCAGCAAGACTCCGGGACCTCCCTACGAGCAGTACTTC.

The chain combines TRBV7-2 with TRBJ1-3; TRBD1 is a possible D gene (6 bases). The CDR3 runs to 15 residues. V shed 2 bases and J shed 0 bases, with 8 bases lying between them. CDR1 SGHTA and CDR2 FQGNSA come from the germline V gene. CDR3 residues: CASSLRTVSGNTIYF. In DNA form, the CDR3 reads TGTGCCAGCAGCTTACGGACAGTCTCTGGAAACACCATATATTTT.

The V call is TRBV27, the J call TRBJ1-5; D uncertain. This CDR3 is 16 amino acids long. In germline, CDR1 is MNHEY, CDR2 SMNVEV (reference sequence). V was trimmed by 5 bases and J by 3 bases, leaving 17 bases between them. CDR3 nucleotide sequence: TGTGCCAGCAGTCCCCTTGAGGGAGTGCCCAATCAGCCCCAGCATTTT. Its protein product is CASSPLEGVPNQPQHF.

This CDR3 reads CASSPTTGVLNTEAFF. The CDR3 DNA is TGTGCCAGCAGCCCGACGACAGGGGTCCTTAACACTGAAGCTTTCTTT. This chain uses TRBV5-4 with TRBJ1-1; 8 nucleotides line up with TRBD1. Germline values: CDR1 SGHNT, CDR2 YYREEE (reference sequence). This CDR3 has 16 amino acids. J lost 2 bases, V lost 4 bases, and 10 bases had no gene match.

Within the sample, this clone is medium-sized. The V and J genes are TRBV7-2 and TRBJ2-4; TRBD1 agrees at 7 bases. CDR3 length: 14 residues. The V and J ends lost 5 bases and 1 base, in that order; junction bases with no gene match: 2. Germline CDR1 and CDR2: SGHTA and FQGNSA. The CDR3 loop reads CASSLGQAKNIQYF. The CDR3 nucleotides are TGTGCCAGCAGCCTGGGACAGGCCAAAAACATTCAGTACTTC.

This clone was seen a single time. The rearrangement joins TRBV9 to TRBJ2-3; 7 bases are shared with TRBD2. This CDR3 has 14 residues. Losses at the gene ends were 2 bases for V and 1 base for J; bases not matched to a gene: 1. Looked up from germline, CDR1 is SGDLS and CDR2 is YYNGEE. The CDR3 DNA follows: TGTGCCAGCAGCGTTACTAGCGGCACAGATACGCAGTATTTT. Protein product: CASSVTSGTDTQYF.

This clone has just a few counts. This rearrangement joins TRBV2 to TRBJ1-1, with D unresolved. V dropped 6 bases and J dropped 11 bases, with 19 bases sitting between them. The germline gives CDR1 SNHLY, CDR2 FYNNEI. The CDR3 spans 13 residues. This CDR3 reads CASSKDGGIGAFF. The CDR3 nucleotides are TGTGCCAGCAGCAAGGACGGAGGGATTGGCGCTTTCTTT.

This chain connects TRBV11-1 to TRBJ2-4, with TRBD2 matching over 7 bases. Germline assignment: CDR1 SGHAT and CDR2 FQDESV (reference sequence). J was trimmed by 3 bases and V by 4 bases; bases with no gene match: 9. This CDR3 comprises 16 residues. The CDR3 reads CASSSESSGGKNIQYF. The CDR3 coding sequence is TGTGCCAGCAGCTCCGAATCTAGCGGTGGCAAAAACATTCAGTACTTC.

The rearrangement joins TRBV7-2 to TRBJ1-5, with 10 nucleotides matching TRBD1. The V gene end was trimmed by 5 bases and the J gene end by 2 bases; junction bases not matched to a gene: 3. CDR3 length: 15 amino acids. Germline loops: CDR1 SGHTA, CDR2 FQGNSA. This CDR3 reads CASSRGTGGNQPQHF. The CDR3 DNA reads as TGTGCCAGCAGCCGGGGGACAGGGGGCAATCAGCCCCAGCATTTT.

The J gene is TRBJ2-2, the V gene TRBV28, with TRBD1 identical over 9 bases. V lost 7 bases to trimming and J lost 4 bases; unmatched junction nucleotides: 7. From germline, CDR1 is MDHEN and CDR2 SYDVKM. The CDR3 has 15 residues. The CDR3 DNA reads TGTGCCAGCACCTCACAGGGGGCGGTCACCGGGGAGCTGTTTTTT. The encoded protein is CASTSQGAVTGELFF. The whole variable domain, filled in from reference TRBV28 and TRBJ2-2, reads DVKVTQSSRYLVKRTGEKVFLECVQDMDHENMFWYRQDPGLGLRLIYFSYDVKMKEKGDIPEGYSVSREKKERFSLILESASTNQTSMYLCASTSQGAVTGELFFGEGSRLTVL.

The gene calls are TRBV30 and TRBJ1-1; D not certain. Germline V lookup: CDR1 GTSNPN, CDR2 SVGIG (reference sequence). V lost 2 bases and J lost 4, with 14 bases in between. This CDR3 spans 14 amino acids. The chain's CDR3 is CAWSRGATGTEAFF. The CDR3 DNA is TGTGCCTGGAGTCGGGGAGCCACGGGCACTGAAGCTTTCTTT.

This clone was counted between two and nine times. V and J are TRBV6-1 and TRBJ2-7, with 9 bases fitting TRBD1. Germline V lookup: CDR1 MNHNS, CDR2 SASEGT. The length of the CDR3 is 15 residues. V shed 7 bases and J 4 bases; nucleotides not matched to a gene: 11. CDR3 in amino acids: CASIPPGTGKYEQYF. The CDR3 bases are TGTGCCAGCATTCCCCCCGGGACAGGGAAATACGAGCAGTACTTC.

The rearrangement uses TRBV29-1 and TRBJ2-4, with 8 positions matching TRBD1. The germline gives CDR1 SQVTM, CDR2 ANQGSEA. V lost 7 bases, J lost 1 base, and 9 bases stayed unmatched. The CDR3 length is 15 residues. In DNA, the CDR3 is TGCAGCGCCCCTTCGGACAGGGCGGCCAAAAACATTCAGTACTTC. Amino acid sequence: CSAPSDRAAKNIQYF.

The chain is built from TRBV27 and TRBJ1-5; D ambiguous. CDR3 length: 14 residues. Germline V gene data show CDR1 as MNHEY and CDR2 as SMNVEV (reference sequence). The ends were cut back, 6 bases at V and 0 bases at J, with 9 bases in the middle. Written as DNA, the CDR3 is TGTGCCAGCAGCGGTGGCTATAGCAATCAGCCCCAGCATTTT. This sequence encodes CASSGGYSNQPQHF.

This chain connects TRBV4-2 to TRBJ1-2, with D maybe TRBD1 (5 bases). Germline V gene sequence: CDR1 LGHNA, CDR2 YNFKEQ. Trimming took 0 bases from V and 3 from J, leaving 11 bases between them. The CDR3 runs 15 residues. CDR3 nucleotides: TGTGCCAGCAGCCAAGAAGGGTCAGGGTACTATGGCTACACCTTC. Protein sequence: CASSQEGSGYYGYTF.

The rearrangement uses TRBV7-2 and TRBJ2-7; TRBD2 matches 7 bases. This CDR3 is 15 amino acids long. Trimming at V came to 4 bases and at J to 7 bases, leaving 13 bases not matched to a gene. Germline V gene sequence: CDR1 SGHTA, CDR2 FQGNSA. The CDR3 loop reads CASSSRDYPVGEQYF. The CDR3 coding sequence is TGTGCCAGCAGCTCTCGGGACTACCCCGTCGGTGAGCAGTACTTC.